The 32 T cell receptor beta chains reported below all come from one sample, sequenced in a study of T cells in localized non-small cell lung cancer. Sequencing was performed with immunoSEQ multiplex PCR; in TCRdb, only in-frame clones are kept and a portion is missing. This sample has roughly 34,000 clones; roughly 90% occur once, and the top ten carry 15% to 20%. The sample in question was peripheral blood mononuclear cells, obtained before any cancer treatment. These receptor sequences come from a man between 35 and 75 years old with stage III lung adenocarcinoma.

This clone has only one observation. The V and J genes are TRBV5-6 and TRBJ2-7; 9 positions agree with TRBD1. Looked up from germline, CDR1 is SGHDT and CDR2 is YYEEEE. This CDR3 has 15 amino acids. The ends lost 3 bases at V and 5 bases at J; junction bases unmatched: 9. CDR3 coding DNA: TGTGCCAGCAGCTCGACCGGGACAGGGATAAACGAGCAGTACTTC. Translated: CASSSTGTGINEQYF.

The rearrangement uses TRBV10-2 and TRBJ2-2; D perhaps matches TRBD1 (5 bases). The CDR3 length is 13 residues. The V gene lost 4 bases and the J gene lost 6 bases, with 9 bases spanning the gap. Germline V gene lookup returns CDR1 WSHSY and CDR2 SAAADI. The CDR3 region has the DNA TGCGCCAGCAGTGCACAGGCCCCCGGGGAGCTGTTTTTT. Protein: CASSAQAPGELFF.

J is TRBJ2-2 and V is TRBV11-3; D ambiguous. Germline CDR1 and CDR2: SGHNT and YENEEA. This CDR3 spans 11 amino acids. The V end was cut by 3 bases, the J end by 6 bases, with 2 bases between. The CDR3 region has the DNA TGTGCCAGCAGCTTTGCCGGGGAGCTGTTTTTT. This encodes CASSFAGELFF.

The J gene is TRBJ1-5, the V gene TRBV19; D not certain. V was cut by 6 bases and J by 0 bases, with 12 bases left in between. The CDR3 runs 15 residues. The germline CDR1 and CDR2 sequences are LNHDA and SQIVND (reference sequence). CDR3 protein: CASSGDGYSNQPQHF. In DNA, the CDR3 is TGTGCCAGTAGCGGAGACGGGTATAGCAATCAGCCCCAGCATTTT.

V usage is TRBV7-9 and J usage is TRBJ1-4; D perhaps matches TRBD1 (5 bases). V lost 10 bases and J lost 8, with 17 bases in between. The CDR3 has 13 amino acids. Germline V gene lookup returns CDR1 SEHNR and CDR2 FQNEAQ (reference sequence). CDR3 sequence (DNA): TGTGCCACACAACCATTTAAGGGGGAAAAACTGTTTTTT. This codes for CATQPFKGEKLFF.

CDR3 in DNA: TGTGCCAGCTCACCACGACAGGAACTTTCTAAAGAGACCCAGTACTTC. Amino acids: CASSPRQELSKETQYF. The rearrangement joins TRBV18 to TRBJ2-5; D may be TRBD1 (6 bases). CDR3 length: 16 residues. The V gene's germline CDR1 is KGHSH and CDR2 LQKENI. Trimming pared 1 base from V and 3 bases from J, leaving 15 bases between.

The V gene is TRBV2, the J gene TRBJ1-2; D gene ambiguous. The CDR3 is made up of 14 amino acids. Germline V gene data show CDR1 as SNHLY and CDR2 as FYNNEI. Trimming stripped 4 bases from V and 0 bases from J, with 9 bases between. CDR3 sequence (DNA): TGTGCCAGCAGTGCAGGCTGGGCTAACTATGGCTACACCTTC. Translated, it gives CASSAGWANYGYTF.

This chain links TRBV27 with TRBJ1-1; D not certain. Per germline, CDR1 MNHEY and CDR2 SMNVEV (reference sequence). V gave up 9 bases and J gave up 5 bases, with 16 bases separating them. The CDR3 totals 13 residues. The CDR3 spells CASWAIFLTEAFF. In DNA form, the CDR3 reads TGTGCCAGTTGGGCTATCTTTTTGACTGAAGCTTTCTTT.

Within the sample, this clone is medium-sized (0.01 to 0.1%). This chain joins TRBV7-9 and TRBJ2-7; no reliable D call. V was shortened by 2 bases and J by 6 bases, with 5 bases between the two germline ends. The CDR3 consists of 11 residues. The germline V gene encodes CDR1 SEHNR and CDR2 FQNEAQ (reference sequence). The CDR3 DNA sequence: TGTGCCAGCAGCTTATATGGCGAGCAGTACTTC. This encodes CASSLYGEQYF.

The chain couples TRBV27 to TRBJ2-1, with TRBD2 identical over 12 bases. Germline-derived CDR1 and CDR2 are MNHEY and SMNVEV (reference sequence). This CDR3 is built from 16 residues. V dropped 4 bases and J dropped 4; count of bases not matched to a gene: 5. The CDR3 nucleotides read TGTGCCAGCAGTTCCCTCGGACTAGCGGGGTACAATGAGCAGTTCTTC. This codes for CASSSLGLAGYNEQFF.

The V call is TRBV9, the J call TRBJ2-1, with 14 nucleotides matching TRBD2. CDR1 and CDR2 from the germline V gene are SGDLS and YYNGEE. The CDR3 consists of 15 residues. V lost 4 bases to trimming and J lost 9 bases; unmatched junction nucleotides: 6. Here the CDR3 DNA reads TGTGCCAGCAGCAAGACTAGCGGGGGGGCTGGTGAGCAGTTCTTC. Its translation: CASSKTSGGAGEQFF.

The chain joins TRBV29-1 to TRBJ1-1; the match to TRBD1 covers 12 bases. Trimming cost V 6 bases and J 4 bases; bases outside gene matches: 6. This CDR3 is built from 14 residues. From germline, CDR1 is SQVTM and CDR2 ANQGSEA. CDR3 amino acids: CSVSGQGASTEAFF. The DNA of the CDR3 is TGCAGCGTCTCGGGACAGGGGGCGTCCACTGAAGCTTTCTTT.

The rearrangement uses TRBV4-2 and TRBJ1-4; 8 bases fit TRBD1. Per germline, CDR1 LGHNA and CDR2 YNFKEQ. CDR3 length equals 17 residues. Trimming took 3 bases from V and 8 from J; bases not matched to a gene: 14. CDR3 nucleotide sequence: TGTGCCAGCAGCCAGACAGGGGCCCATGACGACGCGGAAAAACTGTTTTTT. Translation gives CASSQTGAHDDAEKLFF.

This clone was detected only once. The rearrangement uses TRBV28 and TRBJ2-1; D uncertain. The length of the CDR3 is 16 residues. V was shortened by 2 bases and J by 8 bases, with 19 bases between the two germline ends. Germline loops: CDR1 MDHEN, CDR2 SYDVKM. The CDR3 reads CASSLERTVSSHEQFF. CDR3 nucleotide sequence: TGTGCCAGCAGTTTAGAACGAACGGTCTCCTCCCATGAGCAGTTCTTC.

The J gene is TRBJ1-6, the V gene TRBV5-1; 7 nucleotides line up with TRBD1. Germline V gene lookup returns CDR1 SGHRS and CDR2 YFSETQ. Trimming took 4 bases from V and 5 from J; bases not matched to a gene: 6. CDR3 length: 15 residues. The DNA of the CDR3 is TGCGCCAGCAGCCCGAGAACAGGGGATAATTCACCCCTCCACTTT. Translating gives CASSPRTGDNSPLHF.

The chain employs TRBV6-5 and TRBJ2-3; 7 positions agree with TRBD1. V shed 9 bases, J shed 2 bases, and the junction held 8 bases outside the gene matches. This CDR3 has 14 residues. The germline gives CDR1 MNHEY, CDR2 SVGAGI. The CDR3 sequence: CASNRDSNTDTQYF. CDR3 DNA sequence: TGTGCCAGTAACCGGGACAGCAACACAGATACGCAGTATTTT.

J is TRBJ2-7 and V is TRBV11-2, with D possibly matching TRBD2 (6 bases). V was shortened by 6 bases and J by 12 bases, with 15 bases between the two germline ends. The CDR3 spans 11 residues. Germline assignment: CDR1 SGHAT and CDR2 FQNNGV. The CDR3, as DNA: TGTGCCAGCAGAACGGGGGACCGCCGGTACTTC. Translating gives CASRTGDRRYF.

The rearrangement joins TRBV9 to TRBJ2-1, with 9 positions matching TRBD1. Germline-derived CDR1 and CDR2 are SGDLS and YYNGEE. With V trimmed by 0 bases and J by 7 bases, 5 bases remained unmatched. This CDR3 has 15 residues. The DNA of the CDR3 is TGTGCCAGCAGCGTAGTGGGGACAGGGTTGAATGAGCAGTTCTTC. This encodes CASSVVGTGLNEQFF.

DNA of the CDR3: TGTGCCAGCAGCCAAGAAGTAGTAGGGAGCTACGAGCAGTACTTC. This encodes CASSQEVVGSYEQYF. The J gene is TRBJ2-7, the V gene TRBV14; D is perhaps TRBD2 (5 bases). Trimming took 0 bases from V and 3 from J, leaving 12 bases between them. CDR3 length: 15 amino acids. From germline, CDR1 is SGHDN and CDR2 FVKESK.

The V call is TRBV11-2, the J call TRBJ2-7, with a weak D call TRBD1 (5 bases). V dropped 5 bases and J dropped 9 bases, with 14 bases sitting between them. Germline lookup yields CDR1 SGHAT and CDR2 FQNNGV. The CDR3 extends over 12 amino acids. This chain's CDR3 is CASSPGASRQYF. CDR3 bases: TGTGCCAGCAGCCCTGGGGCGTCGAGGCAGTACTTC.

This clone came up once. The rearrangement links TRBV9 to TRBJ1-4; unclear D gene. V was clipped by 1 base and J by 8 bases, with 12 bases between them. The CDR3 is 14 residues long. The germline V gene has CDR1 SGDLS and CDR2 YYNGEE. The CDR3 region is CASSVTLEGEKLFF. CDR3 in DNA: TGTGCCAGCAGCGTAACACTTGAAGGGGAAAAACTGTTTTTT.

J is TRBJ2-1 and V is TRBV12-5; maybe TRBD2 (7 bases). Germline V gene data show CDR1 as LGHNT and CDR2 as FRNRAP. Trimming took off 3 bases at V and 7 bases at J, with 13 bases between the two ends. The CDR3 consists of 14 residues. CDR3 sequence: CASGLYGGQNEQFF. The CDR3 nucleotides read TGTGCTAGTGGTTTATACGGGGGGCAGAATGAGCAGTTCTTC.

The V and J genes are TRBV6-5 and TRBJ1-5; D is unclear. Trimming removed 6 bases at V and 0 bases at J, with 12 bases between. The CDR3 length is 15 residues. Germline CDR1 reads MNHEY; CDR2 reads SVGAGI. The CDR3 region has the DNA TGTGCCAGCAGGCCAGATGCACGTAGCAATCAGCCCCAGCATTTT. The encoded protein is CASRPDARSNQPQHF.

This clone is a singleton in its sample. The V call is TRBV4-1, the J call TRBJ2-3, with D unresolved. Germline CDR1 and CDR2: MGHRA and YSYEKL. The CDR3 contains 17 residues. Trimming took off 2 bases at V and 0 bases at J, with 15 bases between the two ends. The DNA for the CDR3 is TGCGCCAGCAGCCAAAGTCCGGAATACCGGAGCACAGATACGCAGTATTTT. This gives the protein CASSQSPEYRSTDTQYF.

This clone has a handful of counts. The chain links TRBV14 to TRBJ1-2, with D possibly being TRBD1 (5 bases). The length of the CDR3 is 15 residues. V lost 5 bases and J 7 bases, leaving 20 bases between the germline ends. Looked up from germline, CDR1 is SGHDN and CDR2 is FVKESK. In DNA form, the CDR3 reads TGTGCCAGCAGCTCCGCCGGGACCCAAAAGGGTGGCTACACCTTC. It codes for CASSSAGTQKGGYTF. Variable domain in full (rest from reference TRBV14 and TRBJ1-2): EAGVTQFPSHSVIEKGQTVTLRCDPISGHDNLYWYRRVMGKEIKFLLHFVKESKQDESGMPNNRFLAERTGGTYSTLKVQPAELEDSGVYFCASSSAGTQKGGYTFGSGTRLTVV.

This rearrangement joins TRBV6-1 to TRBJ2-7; 8 nucleotides align to TRBD1. J gave up 1 base and V 5 bases, and 4 bases lay outside the gene matches. The CDR3 covers 14 residues. CDR1 and CDR2 (germline): MNHNS, SASEGT. The CDR3 bases are TGTGCCAGCAGTCCAGGGGGCACTTCCTACGAGCAGTACTTC. Translation: CASSPGGTSYEQYF.

The V gene is TRBV25-1, the J gene TRBJ2-3, with 8 bases matching TRBD1. The CDR3 is made up of 15 amino acids. Germline-derived CDR1 and CDR2 are MGHDK and SYGVNS. Germline trimming cut 3 bases from V and 4 bases from J; bases unmatched to any gene: 6. CDR3 sequence: CASSDLRGLADTQYF. CDR3 sequence (DNA): TGTGCCAGCAGTGACCTCAGGGGGCTCGCAGATACGCAGTATTTT. Based on the CDR3 plus reference TRBV25-1 and TRBJ2-3, the full variable domain is EADIYQTPRYLVIGTGKKITLECSQTMGHDKMYWYQQDPGMELHLIHYSYGVNSTEKGDLSSESTVSRIRTEHFPLTLESARPSHTSQYLCASSDLRGLADTQYFGPGTRLTVL.

The chain employs TRBV14 and TRBJ1-1, with D possibly being TRBD1 (5 bases). Germline CDR1 is SGHDN and CDR2 is FVKESK. Trimming removed 3 bases at V and 1 base at J, with 9 bases between. The CDR3 is 14 residues long. CDR3 region: CASSHLGANTEAFF. CDR3 DNA: TGTGCCAGCAGCCATCTCGGGGCGAACACTGAAGCTTTCTTT. Full variable domain (rest looked up from reference TRBV14 and TRBJ1-1): EAGVTQFPSHSVIEKGQTVTLRCDPISGHDNLYWYRRVMGKEIKFLLHFVKESKQDESGMPNNRFLAERTGGTYSTLKVQPAELEDSGVYFCASSHLGANTEAFFGQGTRLTVV.

The genes are TRBV7-3 and TRBJ2-2; TRBD2 matches at 7 bases. The CDR3 is made up of 13 amino acids. Germline trimming cut 10 bases from V and 5 bases from J; bases unmatched to any gene: 7. Germline V gene data show CDR1 as SGHTA and CDR2 as FQGTGA. In DNA form, the CDR3 reads TGTGCCACCGCGGGGGATCGGACCGGGGAGCTGTTTTTT. This codes for CATAGDRTGELFF.

This rearrangement joins TRBV9 to TRBJ2-2, with D possibly TRBD1 on 5 matching bases. Trimming cost V 5 bases and J 6 bases, with 8 bases left between them. The CDR3 contains 12 residues. Germline-derived CDR1 and CDR2 are SGDLS and YYNGEE. CDR3 sequence reads: CASRQGSGELFF. The CDR3, as DNA: TGTGCCAGCAGGCAGGGTTCCGGGGAGCTGTTTTTT.

The genes are TRBV7-2 and TRBJ1-5; TRBD1 matches at 10 bases. Per germline, CDR1 SGHTA and CDR2 FQGNSA. After removal of 5 bases from V and 6 bases from J, the junction contained 7 bases not matched to a gene. This CDR3 has 15 residues. CDR3 in DNA: TGTGCCAGCAGCCCGTGGACAGGGGGAGTTCAGCCCCAGCATTTT. It is translated as CASSPWTGGVQPQHF.

The chain recombines TRBV19 with TRBJ1-5; D ambiguous. Trimming stripped 6 bases from V and 5 bases from J, with 17 bases between. The CDR3 loop spans 15 amino acids. Germline CDR1 reads LNHDA; CDR2 reads SQIVND (reference sequence). The CDR3: CASRPGLESDQPQHF. Here the CDR3 DNA reads TGTGCCAGTAGGCCTGGATTGGAGTCGGATCAGCCCCAGCATTTT.